This record concerns one T cell receptor beta chain sequence. Antigen specificity is unknown. It may be a read error: a sequence one base away is much more abundant. The iRepertoire nested amplicon-rescue multiplex PCR amplified TCR alpha and beta CDR3s from RNA. For one-step reverse transcription and amplification, 100-400 ng of tissue mRNA or PBMC total RNA was used. A single record per CDR3 protein comes from TCRdb applying MiXCR to the multiplex PCR reads. There are around 1,800 distinct CDR3 sequences in the sample; about 30% occur only once, and about a third lies in the top ten. The length of the CDR3 is 15 residues. J lost 3 bases, V lost 3 bases, and 2 bases had no gene match. Germline assignment: CDR1 SGHVS and CDR2 FNYEAQ. These data come from a study of glioma-infiltrating T cells. Study conclusions and caveats: CDR3 overlap between tissue and blood was very small. Tissue-blood divergence was below expectation in non-neoplastic patients, above in gliomas.

The clonotype originates from a human donor with low-grade glioma or glioblastoma, undergoing nonglioma brain surgery, or in good health (not recorded which). The chain couples TRBV7-6 to TRBJ2-3; 11 bases are shared with TRBD2. The sequenced sample was glioma tissue, nonneoplastic brain tissue, or PBMCs (not recorded which). CDR3 in DNA: TGTGCCAGCAGCTTTAGCGGGGGGGATACAGATACGCAGTATTTT. It encodes CASSFSGGDTDTQYF.